These 7 T cell receptor beta chains originate from one sample sequenced in a study of cytomegalovirus exposure and HLA in healthy donors. The PCR was carried out with 60 Vbeta primers and 13 Jbeta primers. Assay used: immunoSEQ multiplex PCR; TCRdb lists only in-frame clones, some missing. The sample shows about 150,000 clones, around nine tenths of them seen only once. Specimen: PBMCs. The receptors were sampled from a young woman in good health and CMV-seronegative.

J is TRBJ2-1 and V is TRBV5-8; D unclear. Germline V CDR1 and CDR2: SGHTS, YDEGEE. CDR3 length: 14 amino acids. Trimming pared 3 bases from V and 5 bases from J, leaving 12 bases between. The CDR3 coding sequence is TGTGCCAGCAGCTCCCGAGGAGAAAACAATGAGCAGTTCTTC. Its protein product is CASSSRGENNEQFF.

The chain has TRBV11-3 and TRBJ1-2; maybe TRBD1 (6 bases). The germline V gene has CDR1 SGHNT and CDR2 YENEEA. V was cut by 5 bases and J by 12 bases, with 13 bases left in between. This CDR3 is 11 amino acids long. This chain's CDR3 is CASSVRDNDTF. The CDR3 DNA reads as TGTGCCAGCAGCGTCCGGGACAACGACACCTTC.

This clone was seen once. V is TRBV19 and J is TRBJ1-2; D remains ambiguous. Germline loops: CDR1 LNHDA, CDR2 SQIVND (reference sequence). Trimming took off 7 bases at V and 2 bases at J, with 14 bases between the two ends. The CDR3 loop spans 14 amino acids. CDR3 amino acids: CASTALAGNYGYTF. The CDR3 DNA sequence: TGTGCCAGTACGGCGCTAGCTGGGAACTATGGCTACACCTTC.

V and J are TRBV27 and TRBJ2-3; TRBD1 might be the D (5 bases). The germline V gene encodes CDR1 MNHEY and CDR2 SMNVEV (reference sequence). This CDR3 comprises 15 residues. The germline V and J ends were trimmed by 7 bases and 3 bases, with 17 bases remaining between them. The CDR3 region is CASTLWGRSTDTQYF. CDR3 in DNA: TGTGCCAGCACCCTGTGGGGCCGTAGTACAGATACGCAGTATTTT.

This clone is a singleton in its sample. The rearrangement uses TRBV18 and TRBJ1-5; no definite D call. Trimming cost V 3 bases and J 9 bases, with 21 bases left between them. Germline V gives CDR1 KGHSH, CDR2 LQKENI. The CDR3 contains 16 residues. The CDR3 sequence: CASSPYVTLPERPQHF. CDR3 nucleotide sequence: TGTGCCAGCTCACCGTACGTTACCCTCCCTGAGCGGCCCCAGCATTTT.

A single count supports this clone. V and J are TRBV11-2 and TRBJ2-1, with D tentatively TRBD2 (5 bases). This CDR3 is built from 15 residues. The V and J ends lost 3 bases and 1 base respectively, with 10 bases between them. CDR1 and CDR2 (germline): SGHAT, FQNNGV. CDR3: CASSLRAQSYNEQFF. In DNA, the CDR3 is TGTGCCAGCAGCTTGCGGGCACAATCCTACAATGAGCAGTTCTTC.

The rearrangement joins TRBV18 to TRBJ1-1; possibly TRBD1 for D (6 bases). The CDR3 loop spans 14 amino acids. With 2 bases removed from V and 6 bases from J, the gap between germline ends came to 13 bases. Germline V gene data show CDR1 as KGHSH and CDR2 as LQKENI. CDR3 DNA sequence: TGTGCCAGCTCACCAAAGGGGGTGATCGCTGAAGCTTTCTTT. It codes for CASSPKGVIAEAFF.